This TCR beta chain derives from a study of T-cell memory formation after mild COVID-19. General observations from the study: Contracting CD8+ clones were enriched in EMRA, CD4+ mainly in CM and EM.

This CDR3 has 14 amino acids. From germline, CDR1 is SQVTM and CDR2 ANQGSEA. Deletions cut 8 bases from V and 8 bases from J, with 21 bases between. TCRdb called the 5' RACE reads again in MiXCR, with one record for every CDR3 protein. This repertoire shows approximately 570,000 distinct CDR3 sequences, around 17% found once; its top ten account for more than 10%. This clonotype was counted between two and nine times. What it recognizes is unknown. The sequence came from an adult woman who had mild COVID-19 (a few samples of this study predate the infection). Cell type and time point are not known. Sequences were obtained from PBMCs or a T cell subset sorted from them (not recorded which). V usage is TRBV29-1 and J usage is TRBJ1-4; a weak D match, TRBD1 (5 bases). The CDR3 DNA sequence: TGCAGCACCAGAGGGGATAGACCGGGGGAAAAACTGTTTTTT. Translation gives CSTRGDRPGEKLFF. The whole variable domain, remainder taken from reference TRBV29-1 and TRBJ1-4, is SAVISQKPSRDICQRGTSLTIQCQVDSQVTMMFWYRQQPGQSLTLIATANQGSEATYESGFVIDKFPISRPNLTFSTLTVSNMSPEDSSIYLCSTRGDRPGEKLFFGSGTQLSVL.